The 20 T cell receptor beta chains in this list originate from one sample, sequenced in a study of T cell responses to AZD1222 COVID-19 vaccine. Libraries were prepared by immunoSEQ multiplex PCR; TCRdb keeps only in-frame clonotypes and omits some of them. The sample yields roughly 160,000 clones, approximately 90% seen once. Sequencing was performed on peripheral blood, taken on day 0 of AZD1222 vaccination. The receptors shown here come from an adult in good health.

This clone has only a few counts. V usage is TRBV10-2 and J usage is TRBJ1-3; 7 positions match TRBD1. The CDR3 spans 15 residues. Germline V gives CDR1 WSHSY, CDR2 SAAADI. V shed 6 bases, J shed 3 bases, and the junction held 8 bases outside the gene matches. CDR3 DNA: TGCGCCAGCAGATTACAGGGGAACCTTGGAAACACCATATATTTT. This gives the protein CASRLQGNLGNTIYF.

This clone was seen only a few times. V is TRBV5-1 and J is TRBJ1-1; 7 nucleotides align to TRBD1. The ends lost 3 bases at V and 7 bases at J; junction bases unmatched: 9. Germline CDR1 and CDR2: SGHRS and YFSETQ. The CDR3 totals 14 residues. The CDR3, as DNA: TGCGCCAGCAGCTCCCGAACAGGGGCTATTGAAGCTTTCTTT. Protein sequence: CASSSRTGAIEAFF.

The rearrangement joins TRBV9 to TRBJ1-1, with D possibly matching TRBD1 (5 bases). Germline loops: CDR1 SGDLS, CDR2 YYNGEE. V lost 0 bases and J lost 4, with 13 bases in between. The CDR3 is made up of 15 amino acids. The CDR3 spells CASSVALDSPTEAFF. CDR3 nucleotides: TGTGCCAGCAGCGTAGCCCTTGACAGTCCCACTGAAGCTTTCTTT.

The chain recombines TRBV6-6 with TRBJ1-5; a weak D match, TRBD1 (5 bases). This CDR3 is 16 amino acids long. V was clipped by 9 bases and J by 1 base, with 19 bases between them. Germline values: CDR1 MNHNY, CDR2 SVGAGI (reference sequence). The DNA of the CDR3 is TGTGCCAGTAGCCCCAGTTCCCAGGGCAGCAATCAGCCCCAGCATTTT. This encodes CASSPSSQGSNQPQHF.

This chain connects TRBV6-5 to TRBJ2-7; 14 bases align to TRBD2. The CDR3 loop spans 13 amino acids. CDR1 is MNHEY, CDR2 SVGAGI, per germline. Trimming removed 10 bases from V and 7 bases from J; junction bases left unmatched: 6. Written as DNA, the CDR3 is TGTGCCATCGGACTAGCGGGGGGTGGGGAGCAGTACTTC. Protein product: CAIGLAGGGEQYF.

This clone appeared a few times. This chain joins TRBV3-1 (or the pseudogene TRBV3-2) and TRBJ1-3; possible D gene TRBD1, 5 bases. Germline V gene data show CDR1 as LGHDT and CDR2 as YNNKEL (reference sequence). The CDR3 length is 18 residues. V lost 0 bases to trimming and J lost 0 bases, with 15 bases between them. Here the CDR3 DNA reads TGTGCCAGCAGCCAAGACCCCGGGGGATCGGGCTCTGGAAACACCATATATTTT. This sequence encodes CASSQDPGGSGSGNTIYF.

The DNA for the CDR3 is TGTGCCAGCAGCGGGGACGGTGGCTACACCTTC. Its translation: CASSGDGGYTF. The chain employs TRBV6-5 and TRBJ1-2, with TRBD1 as a possible D gene (5 bases). Germline V gives CDR1 MNHEY, CDR2 SVGAGI. CDR3 size: 11 residues. The V and J ends lost 6 bases and 7 bases respectively, with 9 bases between them.

The CDR3 region has the DNA TGTGCCAGCAGCAGGGGACAGGGGCCCCTTCAGCCCCAGCATTTT. Protein sequence: CASSRGQGPLQPQHF. V and J are TRBV28 and TRBJ1-5; 10 bases agree with TRBD1. CDR1 is MDHEN, CDR2 SYDVKM, per germline. V lost 6 bases, J lost 6 bases, and 8 bases stayed unmatched. The CDR3 extends over 15 amino acids.

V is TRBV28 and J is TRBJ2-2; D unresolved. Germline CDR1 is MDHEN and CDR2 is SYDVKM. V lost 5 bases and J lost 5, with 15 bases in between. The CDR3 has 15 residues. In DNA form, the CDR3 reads TGTGCCAGCAGTAGGCCGCCCATGGGGACCGGGGAGCTGTTTTTT. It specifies CASSRPPMGTGELFF.

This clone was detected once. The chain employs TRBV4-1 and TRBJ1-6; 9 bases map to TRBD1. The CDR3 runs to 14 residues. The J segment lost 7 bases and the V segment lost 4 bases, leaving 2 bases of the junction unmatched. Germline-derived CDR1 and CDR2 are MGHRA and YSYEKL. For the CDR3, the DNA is TGCGCCAGCAGCCTGGGACAGGGAAATTCACCCCTCCACTTT. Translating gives CASSLGQGNSPLHF.

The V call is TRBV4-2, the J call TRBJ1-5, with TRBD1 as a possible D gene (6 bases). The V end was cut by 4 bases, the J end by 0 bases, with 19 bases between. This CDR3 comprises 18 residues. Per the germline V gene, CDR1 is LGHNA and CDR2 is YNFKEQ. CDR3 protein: CASSLYYREPYSNQPQHF. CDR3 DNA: TGTGCCAGCAGCCTTTATTACAGGGAGCCCTATAGCAATCAGCCCCAGCATTTT.

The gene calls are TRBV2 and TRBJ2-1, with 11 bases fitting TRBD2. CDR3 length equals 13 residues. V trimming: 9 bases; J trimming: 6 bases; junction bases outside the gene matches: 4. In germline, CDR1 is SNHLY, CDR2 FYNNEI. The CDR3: CASSGGVSNEQFF. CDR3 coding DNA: TGTGCCAGTAGCGGGGGGGTGTCCAATGAGCAGTTCTTC. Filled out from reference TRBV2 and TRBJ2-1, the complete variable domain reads EPEVTQTPSHQVTQMGQEVILRCVPISNHLYFYWYRQILGQKVEFLVSFYNNEISEKSEIFDDQFSVERPDGSNFTLKIRSTKLEDSAMYFCASSGGVSNEQFFGPGTRLTVL.

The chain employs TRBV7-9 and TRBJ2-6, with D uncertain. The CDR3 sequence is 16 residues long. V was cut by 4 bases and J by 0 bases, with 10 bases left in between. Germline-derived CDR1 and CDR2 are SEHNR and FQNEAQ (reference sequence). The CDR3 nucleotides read TGTGCCAGCAGCTCGCCTCCGGACTCTGGGGCCAACGTCCTGACTTTC. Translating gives CASSSPPDSGANVLTF.

CDR3 in amino acids: CASSLRGYDGYTF. CDR3 coding DNA: TGTGCCAGCAGCCTCCGAGGGTACGATGGCTACACCTTC. V is TRBV27 and J is TRBJ1-2, with D uncertain. Germline values: CDR1 MNHEY, CDR2 SMNVEV (reference sequence). V gave up 6 bases and J gave up 6 bases, with 14 bases separating them. The CDR3 length is 13 residues.

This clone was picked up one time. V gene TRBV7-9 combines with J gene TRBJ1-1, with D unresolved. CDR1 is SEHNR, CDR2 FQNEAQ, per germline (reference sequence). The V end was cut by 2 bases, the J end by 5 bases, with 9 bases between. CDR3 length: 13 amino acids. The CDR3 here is CASSLPPGTEAFF. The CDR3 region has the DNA TGTGCCAGCAGCTTACCTCCGGGGACTGAAGCTTTCTTT.

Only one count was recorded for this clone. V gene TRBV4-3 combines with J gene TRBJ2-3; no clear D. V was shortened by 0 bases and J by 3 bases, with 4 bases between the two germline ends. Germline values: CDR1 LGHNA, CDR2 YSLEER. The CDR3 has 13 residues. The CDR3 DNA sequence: TGCGCCAGCAGCCAAGATTCTACAGATACGCAGTATTTT. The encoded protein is CASSQDSTDTQYF.

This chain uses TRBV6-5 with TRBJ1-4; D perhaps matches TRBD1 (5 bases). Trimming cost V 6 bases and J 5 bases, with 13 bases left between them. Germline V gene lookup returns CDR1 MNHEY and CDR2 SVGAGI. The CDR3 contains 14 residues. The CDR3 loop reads CASRMDTGNEKLFF. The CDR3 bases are TGTGCCAGCAGGATGGACACGGGCAATGAAAAACTGTTTTTT.

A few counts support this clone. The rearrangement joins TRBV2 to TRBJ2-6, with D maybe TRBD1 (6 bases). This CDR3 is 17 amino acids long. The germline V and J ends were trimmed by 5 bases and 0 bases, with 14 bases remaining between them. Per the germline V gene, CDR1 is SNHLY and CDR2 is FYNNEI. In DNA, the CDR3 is TGTGCCAGCAGTTTGACAGGACCAAGCTCTGGGGCCAACGTCCTGACTTTC. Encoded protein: CASSLTGPSSGANVLTF.

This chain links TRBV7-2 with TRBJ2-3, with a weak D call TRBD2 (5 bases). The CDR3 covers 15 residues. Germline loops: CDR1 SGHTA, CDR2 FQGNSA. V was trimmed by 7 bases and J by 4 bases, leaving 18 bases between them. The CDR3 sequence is CASKNPRAGPDTQYF. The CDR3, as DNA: TGTGCCAGCAAAAACCCAAGGGCGGGCCCAGATACGCAGTATTTT.

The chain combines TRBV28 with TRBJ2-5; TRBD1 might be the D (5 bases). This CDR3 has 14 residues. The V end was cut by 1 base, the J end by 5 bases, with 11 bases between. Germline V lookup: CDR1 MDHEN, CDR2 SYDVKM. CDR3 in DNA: TGTGCCAGCAGTTTATCCCAGGGTTGGGAGACCCAGTACTTC. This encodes CASSLSQGWETQYF.